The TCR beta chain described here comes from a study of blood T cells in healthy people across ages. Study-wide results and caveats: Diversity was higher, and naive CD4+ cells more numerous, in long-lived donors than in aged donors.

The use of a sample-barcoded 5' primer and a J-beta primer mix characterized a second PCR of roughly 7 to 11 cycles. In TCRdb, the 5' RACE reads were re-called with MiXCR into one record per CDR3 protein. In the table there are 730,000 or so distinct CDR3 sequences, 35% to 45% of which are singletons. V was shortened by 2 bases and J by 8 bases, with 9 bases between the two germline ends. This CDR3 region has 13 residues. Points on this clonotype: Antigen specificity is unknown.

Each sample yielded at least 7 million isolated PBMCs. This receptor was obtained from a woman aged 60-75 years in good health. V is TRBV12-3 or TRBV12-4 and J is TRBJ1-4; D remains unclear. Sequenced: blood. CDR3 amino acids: CASSLLQPEKLFF. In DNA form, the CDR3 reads TGTGCCAGCAGTTTACTACAGCCGGAAAAACTGTTTTTT.